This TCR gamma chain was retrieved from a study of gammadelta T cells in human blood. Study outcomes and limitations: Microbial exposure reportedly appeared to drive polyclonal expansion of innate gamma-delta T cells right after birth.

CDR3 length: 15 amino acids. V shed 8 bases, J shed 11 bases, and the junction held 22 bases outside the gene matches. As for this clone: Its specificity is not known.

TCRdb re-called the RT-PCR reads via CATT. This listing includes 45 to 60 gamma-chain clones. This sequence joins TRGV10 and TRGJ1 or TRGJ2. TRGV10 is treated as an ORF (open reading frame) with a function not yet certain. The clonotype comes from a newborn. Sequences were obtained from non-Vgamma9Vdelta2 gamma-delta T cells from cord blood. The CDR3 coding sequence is TGTGCTGCGTGGGATTTCAATCAAAATGGGGCGGAGAAACTCTTT. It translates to CAAWDFNQNGAEKLF.